These 14 T cell receptor beta chains were all obtained from the same sample, sequenced in a study of shared clonotypes between healthy human individuals. The naive CD8 fraction comprised CD45RO-negative cells positively selected for CCR7 and excluded terminally differentiated effector memory CD45RA+ cells. Assay used: immunoSEQ multiplex PCR; TCRdb lists only in-frame clones, some missing. In the table there are hundreds of thousands of clones, roughly 95% of which are singletons. Input material: naive CD8+ T cells sorted from blood. These receptors originate from a woman younger than 45 in good health.

The genes are TRBV10-1 and TRBJ2-3, with 9 bases aligning to TRBD2. The germline V gene has CDR1 WNHNN and CDR2 SYGVQD (reference sequence). The CDR3 covers 17 residues. J was trimmed by 4 bases and V by 3 bases; bases with no gene match: 11. The CDR3 nucleotides are TGCGCCAGCAGTGATAGCGGGAGCGACCTCCAAGCAGATACGCAGTATTTT. It yields the protein CASSDSGSDLQADTQYF.

V usage is TRBV11-3 and J usage is TRBJ2-7; 15 bases match TRBD2. The germline V gene encodes CDR1 SGHNT and CDR2 YENEEA. J gave up 6 bases and V 2 bases, and 8 bases lay outside the gene matches. The CDR3 is 17 amino acids. This CDR3 reads CASSLPGLAGGRGEQYF. The CDR3, as DNA: TGTGCCAGCAGCTTACCGGGACTAGCGGGAGGAAGAGGCGAGCAGTACTTC.

The chain has TRBV27 and TRBJ1-2; D gene ambiguous. Germline CDR1 MNHEY, CDR2 SMNVEV (reference sequence). The CDR3 sequence is 15 residues long. Trimming removed 6 bases at V and 4 bases at J, with 18 bases between. The CDR3 region has the DNA TGTGCCAGCAGCCTAAACGCAGGTGGCGGCTATGGCTACACCTTC. Protein product: CASSLNAGGGYGYTF.

In DNA, the CDR3 is TGTGCCAGCAGTTACCTTGACACGAACTATGGCTACACCTTC. Amino acid sequence: CASSYLDTNYGYTF. The chain carries TRBV6-6 and TRBJ1-2; unclear D gene. Trimming cost V 2 bases and J 2 bases, with 9 bases left between them. Germline lookup yields CDR1 MNHNY and CDR2 SVGAGI (reference sequence). The CDR3 covers 14 residues.

This clone was observed a handful of times. The gene calls are TRBV5-6 and TRBJ1-2; D possibly corresponds to TRBD1 (6 bases). Germline assignment: CDR1 SGHDT and CDR2 YYEEEE. The CDR3 is 13 residues long. V gave up 0 bases and J gave up 8 bases, with 11 bases separating them. CDR3 region: CASSLAAGEGYTF. In nucleotides, the CDR3 is TGTGCCAGCAGCTTGGCTGCAGGGGAAGGCTACACCTTC.

J is TRBJ1-1 and V is TRBV15; 8 bases are a match to TRBD1. V lost 5 bases to trimming and J lost 3 bases; unmatched junction nucleotides: 11. This CDR3 contains 16 residues. Looked up from germline, CDR1 is LNHNV and CDR2 is YYDKDF (reference sequence). This chain's CDR3 is CATSRDRGKGDTEAFF. CDR3 nucleotide sequence: TGTGCCACCAGCCGCGACAGGGGCAAAGGGGACACTGAAGCTTTCTTT. The full variable domain, in which reference TRBV15 and TRBJ1-1 provide the parts outside the CDR3, is DAMVIQNPRYQVTQFGKPVTLSCSQTLNHNVMYWYQQKSSQAPKLLFHYYDKDFNNEADTPDNFQSRRPNTSFCFLDIRSPGLGDTAMYLCATSRDRGKGDTEAFFGQGTRLTVV.

This clone was seen only a few times. The V gene is TRBV5-4, the J gene TRBJ1-1; no reliable D call. The V and J ends lost 3 bases and 8 bases respectively, with 8 bases between them. Germline loops: CDR1 SGHNT, CDR2 YYREEE (reference sequence). CDR3 length: 11 amino acids. DNA of the CDR3: TGTGCCAGCAGCTCCTCTGCGGAAGCTTTCTTT. Translation: CASSSSAEAFF.

This chain connects TRBV7-9 to TRBJ1-1; D gene unclear. The CDR3 is 14 residues long. The germline gives CDR1 SEHNR, CDR2 FQNEAQ (reference sequence). The V end lost 5 bases, the J end lost 4 bases, and 14 bases lay between the germline ends. CDR3 region: CASSEDRWGTEAFF. The CDR3 DNA reads TGTGCCAGCAGCGAAGACCGCTGGGGCACTGAAGCTTTCTTT.

This sequence joins TRBV30 and TRBJ1-1; 7 bases line up with TRBD1. This CDR3 is 15 amino acids long. J was trimmed by 0 bases and V by 1 base; bases with no gene match: 5. Germline CDR1 is GTSNPN and CDR2 is SVGIG (reference sequence). The CDR3 DNA follows: TGTGCCTGGAGTGGGGGGACAGAGATGAACACTGAAGCTTTCTTT. This sequence encodes CAWSGGTEMNTEAFF.

The V and J genes are TRBV27 and TRBJ2-7, with 12 bases lining up with TRBD1. The CDR3 has 15 amino acids. V lost 5 bases, J lost 6 bases, and 8 bases stayed unmatched. CDR1 is MNHEY, CDR2 SMNVEV, per germline (reference sequence). The CDR3 DNA is TGTGCCAGCAGTGCAGGGACAGGGGGCTTGTCCGAGCAGTACTTC. Translated: CASSAGTGGLSEQYF.

This chain links TRBV27 with TRBJ2-2; D might be TRBD2 (5 bases). The germline V gene encodes CDR1 MNHEY and CDR2 SMNVEV (reference sequence). The CDR3 loop spans 18 amino acids. Trimming shortened V by 1 base and J by 3 bases, and 18 bases separated the two germline ends. The CDR3 DNA reads as TGTGCCAGCAGTTTATTCCCTAGTGGATCGGAGGACACCGGGGAGCTGTTTTTT. Protein product: CASSLFPSGSEDTGELFF.

The chain recombines TRBV19 with TRBJ1-2; D call uncertain. CDR1 LNHDA and CDR2 SQIVND come from the germline V gene (reference sequence). V shed 2 bases and J shed 3 bases, with 16 bases lying between them. This CDR3 comprises 16 residues. The CDR3 region is CASSISWSESYYGYTF. In DNA, the CDR3 is TGTGCCAGTAGTATAAGTTGGTCCGAATCTTACTATGGCTACACCTTC.

This chain uses TRBV7-3 with TRBJ2-6; D gene uncertain. V dropped 0 bases and J dropped 0 bases, with 6 bases sitting between them. CDR1 and CDR2 from the germline V gene are SGHTA and FQGTGA. This CDR3 region has 16 residues. DNA of the CDR3: TGTGCCAGCAGCTTAACTTTATTCTCTGGGGCCAACGTCCTGACTTTC. It yields the protein CASSLTLFSGANVLTF.

This chain joins TRBV6-9 and TRBJ1-3, with TRBD1 identical over 9 bases. The length of the CDR3 is 18 residues. J lost 4 bases, V lost 5 bases, and 15 bases had no gene match. CDR1 and CDR2 (germline): MNHGY, SVAAGI. CDR3 amino acids: CASSEAPGQGVRGNTIYF. CDR3 bases: TGTGCCAGCAGTGAGGCCCCGGGACAGGGAGTACGCGGAAACACCATATATTTT.